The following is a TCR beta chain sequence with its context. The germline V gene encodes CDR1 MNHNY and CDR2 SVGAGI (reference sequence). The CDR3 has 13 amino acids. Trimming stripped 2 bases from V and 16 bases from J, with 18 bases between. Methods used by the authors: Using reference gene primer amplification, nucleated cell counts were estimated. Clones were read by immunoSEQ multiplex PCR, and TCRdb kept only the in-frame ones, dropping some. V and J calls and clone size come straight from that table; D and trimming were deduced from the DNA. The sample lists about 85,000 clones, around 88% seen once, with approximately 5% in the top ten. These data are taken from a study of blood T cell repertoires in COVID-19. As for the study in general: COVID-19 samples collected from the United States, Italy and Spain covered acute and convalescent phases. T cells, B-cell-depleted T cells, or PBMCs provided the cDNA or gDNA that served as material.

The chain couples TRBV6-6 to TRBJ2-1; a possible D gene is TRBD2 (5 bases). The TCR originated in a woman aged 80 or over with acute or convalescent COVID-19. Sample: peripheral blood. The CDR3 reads CASSYNVAGGGFF. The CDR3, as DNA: TGTGCCAGCAGTTACAACGTCGCAGGAGGTGGATTCTTC.